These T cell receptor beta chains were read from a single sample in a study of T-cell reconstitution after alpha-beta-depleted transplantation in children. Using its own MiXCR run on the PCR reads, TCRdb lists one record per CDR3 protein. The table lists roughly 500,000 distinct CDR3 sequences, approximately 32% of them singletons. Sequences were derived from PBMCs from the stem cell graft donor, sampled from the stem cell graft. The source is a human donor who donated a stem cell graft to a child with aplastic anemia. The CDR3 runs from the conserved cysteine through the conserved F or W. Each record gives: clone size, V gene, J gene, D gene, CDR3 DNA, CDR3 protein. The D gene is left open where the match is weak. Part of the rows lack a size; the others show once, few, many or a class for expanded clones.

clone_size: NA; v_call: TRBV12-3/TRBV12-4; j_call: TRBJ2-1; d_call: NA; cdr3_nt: TGTGCCAGCAGCCCGGGGTTGGGTGCCCCCCAGTTCTTC; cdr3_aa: CASSPGLGAPQFF
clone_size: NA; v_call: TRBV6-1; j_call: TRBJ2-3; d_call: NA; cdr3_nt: TGTGCCAGCAGTGGGGGCAGGAGCCCAGATACGCAGTATTTT; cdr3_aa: CASSGGRSPDTQYF
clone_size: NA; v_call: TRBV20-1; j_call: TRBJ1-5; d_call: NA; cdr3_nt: TGCAGTGCTAGAGTAGGGGCCCTCAATCAGCCCCAGCATTTT; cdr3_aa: CSARVGALNQPQHF
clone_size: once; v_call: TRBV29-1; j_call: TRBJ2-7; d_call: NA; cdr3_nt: TGCAGCGTTGTAATCGGCTGGGAGCAGTACTTC; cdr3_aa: CSVVIGWEQYF
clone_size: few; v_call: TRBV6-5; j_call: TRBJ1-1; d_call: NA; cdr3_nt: TGTGCCAGCAGTTACTCGTATGTGGCACGAGGTGAAGCTTTCTTT; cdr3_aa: CASSYSYVARGEAFF
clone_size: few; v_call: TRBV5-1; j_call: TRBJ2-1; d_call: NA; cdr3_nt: TGCGCCAGCAGCTCCCTTGGATATGAGCAGTTCTTC; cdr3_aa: CASSSLGYEQFF
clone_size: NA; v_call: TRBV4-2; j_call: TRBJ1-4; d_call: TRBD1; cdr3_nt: TGTGCCAGCAGCCAGGCGAGGACAGGGGCAACTAATGAAAAACTGTTTTTT; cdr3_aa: CASSQARTGATNEKLFF
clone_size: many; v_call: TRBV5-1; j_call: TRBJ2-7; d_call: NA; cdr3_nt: TGCGCCAGCAGCTTGGACAGGCGAACTTACGAGCAGTACTTC; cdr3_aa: CASSLDRRTYEQYF
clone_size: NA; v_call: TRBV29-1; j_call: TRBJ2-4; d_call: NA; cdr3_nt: TGCAGCGCCCGAGGGACTGATTCGGATAATTTCCAAAACATTCAGTACTTC; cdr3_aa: CSARGTDSDNFQNIQYF
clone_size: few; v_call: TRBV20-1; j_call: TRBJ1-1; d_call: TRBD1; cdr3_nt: TGCAGTGCTTTGGACAGGGGTTGGGCTGAAGCTTTCTTT; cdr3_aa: CSALDRGWAEAFF
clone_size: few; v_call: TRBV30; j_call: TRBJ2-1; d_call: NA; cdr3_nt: TGTGCCTGGAGTGTACCTCCCAGGAGCTACAATGAGCAGTTCTTC; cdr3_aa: CAWSVPPRSYNEQFF
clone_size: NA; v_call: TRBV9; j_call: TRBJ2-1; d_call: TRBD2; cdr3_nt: TGTGCCAGCAGCGTATATAGCGGGATTCTGGATGAGCAGTTCTTC; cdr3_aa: CASSVYSGILDEQFF
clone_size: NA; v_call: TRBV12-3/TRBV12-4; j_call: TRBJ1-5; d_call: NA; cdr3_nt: TGTGCCAGCAGTTTAGTCGGTGGTGGCAATCAGCCCCAGCATTTT; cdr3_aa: CASSLVGGGNQPQHF
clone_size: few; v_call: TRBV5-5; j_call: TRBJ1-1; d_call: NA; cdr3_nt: TGTGCCAGCAGTTTGGAAGCACACTGGAACACTGAAGCTTTCTTT; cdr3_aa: CASSLEAHWNTEAFF
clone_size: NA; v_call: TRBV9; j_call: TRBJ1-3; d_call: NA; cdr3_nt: TGTGCCAGCAGCCGGGAGGGGAGCGGAAACACCATATATTTT; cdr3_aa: CASSREGSGNTIYF
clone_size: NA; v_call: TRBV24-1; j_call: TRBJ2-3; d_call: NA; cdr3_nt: TGTGCCACCAGTGGCCTGGATACGCAGTATTTT; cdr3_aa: CATSGLDTQYF
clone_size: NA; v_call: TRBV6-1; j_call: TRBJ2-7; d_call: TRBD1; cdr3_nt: TGTGCCAGCAGTGAGGCGACAGGGGGTCCCTACGAGCAGTACTTC; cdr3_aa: CASSEATGGPYEQYF
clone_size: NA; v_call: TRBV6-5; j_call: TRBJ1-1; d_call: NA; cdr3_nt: TGTGCCAGCAGTTCCGTGGACACTGAAGCTTTCTTT; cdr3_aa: CASSSVDTEAFF
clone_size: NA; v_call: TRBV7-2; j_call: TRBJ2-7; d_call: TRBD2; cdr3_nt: TGTGCCAGCAGGACCACAGCGGGGGGATACGAGCAGTACTTC; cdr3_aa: CASRTTAGGYEQYF
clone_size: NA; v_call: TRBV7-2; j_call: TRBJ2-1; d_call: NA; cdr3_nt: TGTGCCAGCAGCTTAAGATTCGGGAGACGCTCCTACAATGAGCAGTTCTTC; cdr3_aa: CASSLRFGRRSYNEQFF
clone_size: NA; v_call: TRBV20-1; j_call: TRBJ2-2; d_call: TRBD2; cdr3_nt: TGCAGTGCTCAGCTAGCGGGACGGAACACCGGGGAGCTGTTTTTT; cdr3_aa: CSAQLAGRNTGELFF
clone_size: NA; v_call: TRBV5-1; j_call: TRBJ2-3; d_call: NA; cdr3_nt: TGCGCCAGCAGCTTGGGTGCGGTATCTCCCACAGATACGCAGTATTTT; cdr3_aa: CASSLGAVSPTDTQYF
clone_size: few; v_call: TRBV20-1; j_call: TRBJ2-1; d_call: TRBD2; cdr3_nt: TGCAGTGCTTCTAGCGGCAATGAGCAGTTCTTC; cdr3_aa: CSASSGNEQFF
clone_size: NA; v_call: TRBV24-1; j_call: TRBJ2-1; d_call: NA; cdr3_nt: TGTGCCACCAGTGATGACAGGACTAACTCCTACAATGAGCAGTTCTTC; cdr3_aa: CATSDDRTNSYNEQFF
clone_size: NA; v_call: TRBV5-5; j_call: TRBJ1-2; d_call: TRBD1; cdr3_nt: TGTGCCAGCAGCTTGCCAGGGACAGGGTCCGGCTACACCTTC; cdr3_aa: CASSLPGTGSGYTF
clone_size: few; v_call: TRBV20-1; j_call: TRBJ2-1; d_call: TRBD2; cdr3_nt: TGCAGTGCCGATAAACCGGGACTAGCGGGAGGCGGGCAGTTCTTC; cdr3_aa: CSADKPGLAGGGQFF
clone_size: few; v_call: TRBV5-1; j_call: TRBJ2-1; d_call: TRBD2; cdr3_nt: TGCGCCAGCAGCTTAGGCGGGAGTAACAATGAGCAGTTCTTC; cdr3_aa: CASSLGGSNNEQFF
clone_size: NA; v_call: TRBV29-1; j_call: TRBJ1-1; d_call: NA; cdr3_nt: TGCGGCGTTCGGACGAGGGGAGGTGGGAACACTGAAGCTTTCTTT; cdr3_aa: CGVRTRGGGNTEAFF
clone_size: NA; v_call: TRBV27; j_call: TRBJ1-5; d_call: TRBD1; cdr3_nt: TGTGCCAGCGGCACAGGGGTCGGTCAGCCCCAGCATTTT; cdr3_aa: CASGTGVGQPQHF
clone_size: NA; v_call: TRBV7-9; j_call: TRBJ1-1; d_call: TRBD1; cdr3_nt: TGTGCCAGCAGCTACACAGGGGGCAGGAACACTGAAGCTTTCTTT; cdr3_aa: CASSYTGGRNTEAFF
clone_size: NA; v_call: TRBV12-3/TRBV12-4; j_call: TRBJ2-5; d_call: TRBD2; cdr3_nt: TGTGCCAGCAGTTCTAAAGCGGGAAGACAAGAGACCCAGTACTTC; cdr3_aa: CASSSKAGRQETQYF
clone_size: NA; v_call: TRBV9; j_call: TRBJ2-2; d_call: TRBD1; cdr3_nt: TGTGCCAGCAGCGGACAGGGGTTGGAGACCGGGGAGCTGTTTTTT; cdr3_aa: CASSGQGLETGELFF
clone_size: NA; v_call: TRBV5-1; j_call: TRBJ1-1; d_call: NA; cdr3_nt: TGCGCCAGCAGCTCTCTCAGGACGGCGGATGAAGCTTTCTTT; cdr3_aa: CASSSLRTADEAFF
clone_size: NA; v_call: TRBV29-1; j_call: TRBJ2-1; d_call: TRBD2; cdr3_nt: TGCAGCCTAGTCCTAGCGGGAGGGGGCAATGAGCAGTTCTTC; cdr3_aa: CSLVLAGGGNEQFF
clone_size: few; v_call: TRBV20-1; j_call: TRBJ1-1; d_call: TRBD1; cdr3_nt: TGCAGTGCAAACAGGGGGCATCCGAACACTGAAGCTTTCTTT; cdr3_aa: CSANRGHPNTEAFF
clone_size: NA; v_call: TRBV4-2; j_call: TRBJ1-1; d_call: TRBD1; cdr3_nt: TGTGCCAGCAGCCAGGGGACAGGGGCCGACACTGAAGCTTTCTTT; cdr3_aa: CASSQGTGADTEAFF
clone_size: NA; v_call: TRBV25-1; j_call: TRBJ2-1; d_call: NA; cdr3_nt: TGTGCCAGCAGTGAATCAATTCCCGAGGTCGGGAATGAGCAGTTCTTC; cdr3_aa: CASSESIPEVGNEQFF
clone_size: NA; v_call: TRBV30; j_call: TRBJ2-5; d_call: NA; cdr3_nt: TGTGCCTGGGGGATAAGAAGGGGGGAGACCCAGTACTTC; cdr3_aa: CAWGIRRGETQYF
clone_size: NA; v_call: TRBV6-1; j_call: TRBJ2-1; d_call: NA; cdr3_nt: TGTGCCAGCAGTGACGGACAGCTGAAGGGCAATGAGCAGTTCTTC; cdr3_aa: CASSDGQLKGNEQFF
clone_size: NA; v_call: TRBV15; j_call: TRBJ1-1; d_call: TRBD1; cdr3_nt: TGTGCCACCAGCACTCCGAGGGACAGGGGGCGGACTGAAGCTTTCTTT; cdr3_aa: CATSTPRDRGRTEAFF
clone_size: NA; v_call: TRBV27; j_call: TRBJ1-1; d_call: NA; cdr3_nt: TGTGCCAGCAGTTTACCGAACACTGAAGCTTTCTTT; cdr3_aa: CASSLPNTEAFF
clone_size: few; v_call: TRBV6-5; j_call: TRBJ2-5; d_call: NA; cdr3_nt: TGTGCCAGCAGTTACGTACGGGGGGAGACCCAGTACTTC; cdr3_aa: CASSYVRGETQYF
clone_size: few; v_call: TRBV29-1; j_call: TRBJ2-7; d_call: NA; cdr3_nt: TGCAGCGTTGTGGGCCCCTCAAGCTACGAGCAGTACTTC; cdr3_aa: CSVVGPSSYEQYF
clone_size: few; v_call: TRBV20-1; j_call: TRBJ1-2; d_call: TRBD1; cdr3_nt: TGCAGTGCTAACGAACAGGGGATGGCCTTAGATGGCTACACCTTC; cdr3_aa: CSANEQGMALDGYTF
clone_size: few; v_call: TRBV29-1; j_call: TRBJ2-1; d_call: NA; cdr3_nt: TGCAGCGTTGAGCCCAAATGGGGCAATGAGCAGTTCTTC; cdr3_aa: CSVEPKWGNEQFF
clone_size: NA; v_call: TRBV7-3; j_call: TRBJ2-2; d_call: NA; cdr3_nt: TGTGCCAGCAGCTTACAACCCGGAGGATCCCAGATTGGGGGCACCGGGGAGCTGTTTTTT; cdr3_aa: CASSLQPGGSQIGGTGELFF
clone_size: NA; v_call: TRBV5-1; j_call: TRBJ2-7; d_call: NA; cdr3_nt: TGCGCCAGCAGCTTGAACTCGCGTACCTACGAGCAGTACTTC; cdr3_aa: CASSLNSRTYEQYF
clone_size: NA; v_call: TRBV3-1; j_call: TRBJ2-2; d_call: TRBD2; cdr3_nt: TGTGCCAGCAGCCCGACTCTAGCGGGAGCCGGGGAGCTGTTTTTT; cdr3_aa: CASSPTLAGAGELFF
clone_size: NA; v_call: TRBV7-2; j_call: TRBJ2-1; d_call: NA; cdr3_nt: TGTGCCAGCAGCTGGGGGGCGGATGAGCAGTTCTTC; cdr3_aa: CASSWGADEQFF
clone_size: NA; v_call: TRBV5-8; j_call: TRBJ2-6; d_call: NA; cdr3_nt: TGTGCCAGCAGCTTGGGGTCAGTCTCTGGGGCCAACGTCCTGACTTTC; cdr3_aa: CASSLGSVSGANVLTF
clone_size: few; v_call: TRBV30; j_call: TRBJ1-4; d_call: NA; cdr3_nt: TGTGCCTGGAGTAAGGGGGGGGCTTCTAGTGAAAAACTGTTTTTT; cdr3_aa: CAWSKGGASSEKLFF
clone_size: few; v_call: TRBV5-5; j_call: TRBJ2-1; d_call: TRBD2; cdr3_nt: TGTGCCAGCAGCCCGACTAGCTCGAGCTCCTACAATGAGCAGTTCTTC; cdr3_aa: CASSPTSSSSYNEQFF
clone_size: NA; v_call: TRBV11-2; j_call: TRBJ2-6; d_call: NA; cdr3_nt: TGTGCCAGCAGCTTAGCCCGCAGGGCTACCGGGGCCAACGTCCTGACTTTC; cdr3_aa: CASSLARRATGANVLTF
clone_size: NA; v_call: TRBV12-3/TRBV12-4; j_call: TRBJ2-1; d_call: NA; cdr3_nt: TGTGCCAGCAGTCCCAACAGTGAGTTCTTC; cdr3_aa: CASSPNSEFF
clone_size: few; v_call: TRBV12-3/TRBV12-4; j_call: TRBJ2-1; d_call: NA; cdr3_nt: TGTGCCAGCAGTTTAGTTTCCGGGTACAATGAGCAGTTCTTC; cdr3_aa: CASSLVSGYNEQFF